These 19 T cell receptor beta chains were all obtained from the same sample, sequenced in a study of blood T cell repertoires in COVID-19. Sequencing was performed with immunoSEQ multiplex PCR; in TCRdb, only in-frame clones are kept and a portion is missing. The sample has some 250,000 clones, around 86% seen once. The sequenced sample consisted of peripheral blood. The receptors here all came from a man of 80 years or more with acute or convalescent COVID-19.

There are a few counts of this clone. The chain couples TRBV15 to TRBJ1-5; D is undetermined. The CDR3 has 15 residues. Trimming shortened V by 0 bases and J by 5 bases, and 11 bases separated the two germline ends. The germline V gene has CDR1 LNHNV and CDR2 YYDKDF (reference sequence). DNA of the CDR3: TGTGCCACCAGCAGAGACCCCGCGGCCGATCAGCCCCAGCATTTT. The encoded protein is CATSRDPAADQPQHF.

The chain carries TRBV11-2 and TRBJ1-6; 9 positions match TRBD1. This CDR3 contains 16 residues. Germline CDR1 SGHAT, CDR2 FQNNGV. V lost 2 bases and J lost 14; bases outside the gene matches: 13. The CDR3 reads CASSLLGQGKGAALHF. CDR3 coding DNA: TGTGCCAGCAGCTTACTGGGACAGGGAAAAGGTGCGGCCCTCCACTTT.

DNA for the CDR3: TGTGCCAGCAGCCACGAACAGGGTCGTACGAACACCATATATTTT. It specifies CASSHEQGRTNTIYF. V usage is TRBV4-2 and J usage is TRBJ1-3; tentative D call: TRBD1 (6 bases). This CDR3 region has 15 residues. The V gene lost 3 bases and the J gene lost 7 bases, with 16 bases spanning the gap. Germline CDR1 reads LGHNA; CDR2 reads YNFKEQ.

This chain connects TRBV6-5 to TRBJ1-2; possible D gene TRBD1, 6 bases. The length of the CDR3 is 14 residues. V was shortened by 4 bases and J by 4 bases, with 13 bases between the two germline ends. Germline CDR1 MNHEY, CDR2 SVGAGI. The CDR3 is CASSLDSLIYGYTF. The CDR3 DNA follows: TGTGCCAGCAGTTTGGACAGCTTAATCTATGGCTACACCTTC.

The genes are TRBV7-9 and TRBJ2-7, with 8 bases aligning to TRBD1. V shed 3 bases, J shed 1 base, and the junction held 5 bases outside the gene matches. Germline CDR1 SEHNR, CDR2 FQNEAQ (reference sequence). The CDR3 has 15 residues. CDR3 nucleotides: TGTGCCAGCAGCTTCGGACAGGGTGGGTCCTACGAGCAGTACTTC. It translates to CASSFGQGGSYEQYF. Full variable domain (outside the CDR3, taken from reference TRBV7-9 and TRBJ2-7): DTGVSQNPRHKITKRGQNVTFRCDPISEHNRLYWYRQTLGQGPEFLTYFQNEAQLEKSRLLSDRFSAERPKGSFSTLEIQRTEQGDSAMYLCASSFGQGGSYEQYFGPGTRLTVT.

The J gene is TRBJ1-1, the V gene TRBV18, with D hard to call. CDR3 size: 13 residues. Germline values: CDR1 KGHSH, CDR2 LQKENI. V was shortened by 3 bases and J by 6 bases, with 11 bases between the two germline ends. The CDR3 reads CASSPGMGAEAFF. The CDR3, as DNA: TGTGCCAGCTCACCCGGAATGGGAGCTGAAGCTTTCTTT.

The rearrangement joins TRBV29-1 to TRBJ1-1; 10 bases line up with TRBD1. This CDR3 has 14 residues. CDR1 is SQVTM and CDR2 is ANQGSEA in the germline V gene. The junction had 3 bases not matched to a gene; V was cut back by 5 bases and J by 0 bases. CDR3 sequence reads: CSVRQGALNTEAFF. In nucleotides, the CDR3 is TGCAGCGTTCGACAGGGGGCGCTGAACACTGAAGCTTTCTTT.

This clone appeared a few times. The gene calls are TRBV6-4 and TRBJ1-2; D may be TRBD1 (5 bases). The ends were cut back, 5 bases at V and 2 bases at J, with 15 bases in the middle. The CDR3 is made up of 15 amino acids. Per the germline V gene, CDR1 is MRHNA and CDR2 is SNTAGT. CDR3 sequence reads: CASSLNEGRNYGYTF. The DNA of the CDR3 is TGTGCCAGCAGTCTAAATGAGGGGAGGAACTATGGCTACACCTTC.

The CDR3 sequence: CASSRQGWGGANVLTF. The CDR3 nucleotides read TGTGCCAGCAGTCGACAGGGATGGGGTGGGGCCAACGTCCTGACTTTC. The chain couples TRBV25-1 to TRBJ2-6; 7 nucleotides line up with TRBD1. Losses at the gene ends were 5 bases for V and 3 bases for J; bases not matched to a gene: 7. CDR3 size: 16 residues. Germline-derived CDR1 and CDR2 are MGHDK and SYGVNS.

J is TRBJ2-2 and V is TRBV4-1; 10 bases fit TRBD2. Germline V gene lookup returns CDR1 MGHRA and CDR2 YSYEKL. Trimming removed 4 bases from V and 5 bases from J; junction bases left unmatched: 13. This CDR3 comprises 18 residues. In DNA, the CDR3 is TGCGCCAGCAGCCTTGGGTGGGCTAGCGGGAGAAGGACCGGGGAGCTGTTTTTT. Protein product: CASSLGWASGRRTGELFF.

The V call is TRBV7-2, the J call TRBJ1-2; the match to TRBD1 covers 9 bases. The CDR3 spans 15 residues. Germline values: CDR1 SGHTA, CDR2 FQGNSA. J lost 4 bases, V lost 5 bases, and 8 bases had no gene match. The CDR3 sequence is CASSPRDRESYGYTF. As DNA, the CDR3 is TGTGCCAGCAGCCCCCGGGACAGGGAGTCCTATGGCTACACCTTC.

The CDR3: CASSYSAAEQETQYF. CDR3 sequence (DNA): TGTGCCAGCAGTTACTCAGCGGCGGAGCAAGAGACCCAGTACTTC. This chain connects TRBV6-6 to TRBJ2-5, with TRBD2 as a possible D gene (5 bases). The CDR3 totals 15 residues. In germline, CDR1 is MNHNY, CDR2 SVGAGI (reference sequence). The V end was cut by 0 bases, the J end by 2 bases, with 10 bases between.

The rearrangement uses TRBV7-2 and TRBJ2-3; 8 nucleotides line up with TRBD2. The length of the CDR3 is 15 residues. J lost 2 bases, V lost 2 bases, and 3 bases had no gene match. Per germline, CDR1 SGHTA and CDR2 FQGNSA. The CDR3 bases are TGTGCCAGCAGCTTAATCGGGGGGGCCACAGATACGCAGTATTTT. Translated, it gives CASSLIGGATDTQYF.

The chain has TRBV4-3 and TRBJ1-3, with 7 bases matching TRBD1. The length of the CDR3 is 15 residues. The ends lost 4 bases at V and 0 bases at J; junction bases unmatched: 3. The germline V gene encodes CDR1 LGHNA and CDR2 YSLEER. The DNA for the CDR3 is TGCGCCAGCAGCCTAGACAGGGTCTCTGGAAACACCATATATTTT. Translated, it gives CASSLDRVSGNTIYF.

The chain combines TRBV5-1 with TRBJ2-7; no clear D. Trimming shortened V by 4 bases and J by 3 bases, and 11 bases separated the two germline ends. Per germline, CDR1 SGHRS and CDR2 YFSETQ. The CDR3 loop spans 13 amino acids. This chain's CDR3 is CASSPGTYYEQYF. In DNA form, the CDR3 reads TGCGCCAGCAGCCCCGGTACGTACTACGAGCAGTACTTC.

The V call is TRBV27, the J call TRBJ1-2; a weak D match, TRBD1 (5 bases). Trimming pared 6 bases from V and 4 bases from J, leaving 15 bases between. Germline V gives CDR1 MNHEY, CDR2 SMNVEV (reference sequence). The CDR3 is made up of 14 amino acids. For the CDR3, the DNA is TGTGCCAGCAGGACGCACCAGGGAAGCTATGGCTACACCTTC. Its protein product is CASRTHQGSYGYTF.

The rearrangement joins TRBV5-1 to TRBJ1-6; D not resolved. CDR1 and CDR2 (germline): SGHRS, YFSETQ. The CDR3 runs 14 residues. Trimming shortened V by 0 bases and J by 9 bases, and 10 bases separated the two germline ends. Here the CDR3 reads CASSLDGGSSPLHF. The CDR3 coding sequence is TGCGCCAGCAGCTTGGATGGAGGGAGTTCACCCCTCCACTTT.

The chain combines TRBV5-1 with TRBJ2-2, with 10 bases matching TRBD1. Germline V lookup: CDR1 SGHRS, CDR2 YFSETQ. This CDR3 is built from 15 residues. V shed 4 bases and J 6 bases; nucleotides not matched to a gene: 6. The CDR3 nucleotides are TGCGCCAGCAGCCAAAGGGGACAGGGGTCCGGGGAGCTGTTTTTT. Translated: CASSQRGQGSGELFF.

V gene TRBV15 combines with J gene TRBJ1-5; 10 bases match TRBD1. The CDR3 length is 15 residues. Trimming removed 6 bases from V and 6 bases from J; junction bases left unmatched: 8. Germline values: CDR1 LNHNV, CDR2 YYDKDF (reference sequence). In DNA form, the CDR3 reads TGTGCCACCAGAGCGGGACAGGGGTGGGGTCAGCCCCAGCATTTT. This sequence encodes CATRAGQGWGQPQHF.